These 5 T cell receptor beta chains share one sample of origin, sequenced in a study of shared clonotypes between healthy human individuals (dated by TCRdb to about 2020). Libraries were built with the immunoSEQ multiplex PCR assay. Imported from immuneACCESS, the table was reduced by TCRdb to in-frame sequences with V and J called. These copies leave out some clones; in studies compared against another copy, an unresolved V gene accounts for under half, and the cause of the remainder is not known. This sample comprises around 700,000 clones, over 65% of them detected only once. Approximately 1.7% of the sample comes from the top ten. The material sequenced was memory CD4+ T cells sorted from blood. This specimen's cell subset or site label, interpreted: CD45RA-negative fraction. The receptors were gathered from a young woman in good health.

A single count supports this clone. This sequence joins TRBV27 and TRBJ2-7, with 8 bases aligning to TRBD2. The CDR3 contains 14 residues. V was pared by 6 bases and J by 2 bases, with 6 bases of the junction left unmatched. The V gene's germline CDR1 is MNHEY and CDR2 SMNVEV (reference sequence). The CDR3 loop reads CASSLYGRAYEQYF. The CDR3 bases are TGTGCCAGCAGCCTTTACGGGAGGGCCTACGAGCAGTACTTC.

The gene calls are TRBV5-1 and TRBJ2-7; 7 nucleotides agree with TRBD2. Germline V gene data show CDR1 as SGHRS and CDR2 as YFSETQ. V trimming: 4 bases; J trimming: 2 bases; junction bases outside the gene matches: 9. The CDR3 is made up of 15 amino acids. The CDR3 DNA sequence: TGCGCCAGCAGCCTCCTACCGGGACTAACCTACGAGCAGTACTTC. This sequence encodes CASSLLPGLTYEQYF.

The rearrangement uses TRBV7-8 and TRBJ2-2; D is ambiguous. Looked up from germline, CDR1 is SGHVS and CDR2 is FQNEAQ. V dropped 10 bases and J dropped 2 bases, with 11 bases sitting between them. The CDR3 loop spans 13 amino acids. CDR3 loop: CATRPKNTGELFF. DNA for the CDR3: TGTGCCACCCGGCCGAAAAACACCGGGGAGCTGTTTTTT.

This chain uses TRBV10-1 with TRBJ2-2, with D maybe TRBD1 (6 bases). Germline CDR1 and CDR2: WNHNN and SYGVQD (reference sequence). CDR3 length equals 13 residues. Trimming took off 6 bases at V and 6 bases at J, with 11 bases between the two ends. The CDR3 coding sequence is TGCGCCAGCAGACAAGCAGGGGCCGGGGAGCTGTTTTTT. Its protein product is CASRQAGAGELFF.

The chain couples TRBV27 to TRBJ1-2, with D possibly being TRBD1 (6 bases). In germline, CDR1 is MNHEY, CDR2 SMNVEV (reference sequence). V was cut by 4 bases and J by 7 bases, with 16 bases left in between. The CDR3 loop spans 14 amino acids. This CDR3 is CASSSPGVKGGYTF. DNA for the CDR3: TGTGCCAGCAGTTCACCAGGGGTAAAAGGTGGCTACACCTTC.